This TCR beta chain was identified in a study of blood T cell repertoires in COVID-19. For the study at large: Whether acute or convalescent, the COVID-19 samples came from the United States, Italy and Spain.

The CDR3 is made up of 14 amino acids. Trimming pared 3 bases from V and 7 bases from J, leaving 16 bases between. From germline, CDR1 is MNHEY and CDR2 SMNVEV (reference sequence). Generated by immunoSEQ multiplex PCR, the TCRdb table keeps only in-frame clones and is missing some. Among about 430,000 clones listed, more than 70% were seen once. It was within 2 weeks before study entry that exposed participants met a COVID-19 case. Material: PBMCs or T cells enriched from blood (not recorded which). The J gene is TRBJ2-7, the V gene TRBV27, with D maybe TRBD2 (6 bases). This TCR was recovered from a woman aged 18-30 years who had been exposed to COVID-19. The DNA of the CDR3 is TGTGCCAGCAGTTTTGGCCGGGAGACCTGGGAGCAGTACTTC. Protein: CASSFGRETWEQYF.